Presented here are 20 T cell receptor beta chains from one specimen sequenced in a study of cytomegalovirus exposure and HLA in healthy donors. It was with 60 Vbeta and 13 Jbeta primers that the PCR ran. The assay was immunoSEQ multiplex PCR, and TCRdb's table has in-frame clones only and misses some. The sample comprises around 180,000 clones, 65% to 85% of which are singletons, and under 2.5% rests with the top ten. The material sequenced was PBMCs. The source is a man in his fifties or sixties in good health and CMV-seronegative.

This clone turned up a few times. The rearrangement uses TRBV2 and TRBJ2-7, with D possibly being TRBD1 (7 bases). Germline V gene data show CDR1 as SNHLY and CDR2 as FYNNEI. The CDR3 consists of 14 residues. Trimming removed 4 bases at V and 4 bases at J, with 14 bases between. CDR3 residues: CASSVDRDSYEQYF. The CDR3 nucleotides are TGTGCCAGCAGTGTAGACAGGGACTCATACGAGCAGTACTTC.

The rearrangement links TRBV5-1 to TRBJ2-3; a weak D match, TRBD1 (5 bases). CDR1 and CDR2 from the germline V gene are SGHRS and YFSETQ. The CDR3 is 15 residues long. V lost 0 bases, J lost 2 bases, and 10 bases lay in between. CDR3 sequence (DNA): TGCGCCAGCAGCTTGGAGGCAGGGCTCACAGATACGCAGTATTTT. This sequence encodes CASSLEAGLTDTQYF.

The chain carries TRBV19 and TRBJ2-7, with D possibly matching TRBD1 (5 bases). Trimming cost V 5 bases and J 5 bases, with 7 bases left between them. The length of the CDR3 is 11 residues. Per germline, CDR1 LNHDA and CDR2 SQIVND (reference sequence). CDR3 sequence (DNA): TGTGCCAGTAGTGGGGCTCACGAGCAGTACTTC. It encodes CASSGAHEQYF.

This clone was counted once. This sequence joins TRBV9 and TRBJ2-3; a weak D match, TRBD1 (6 bases). The V and J ends lost 0 bases and 3 bases respectively, with 20 bases between them. Germline assignment: CDR1 SGDLS and CDR2 YYNGEE. The CDR3 covers 18 residues. The CDR3 nucleotides are TGTGCCAGCAGCGTAGGAGGAAGGGACACTGGAATTACAGATACGCAGTATTTT. It codes for CASSVGGRDTGITDTQYF.

The rearrangement uses TRBV6-5 and TRBJ2-7; the D gene is possibly TRBD2 (7 bases). The length of the CDR3 is 15 residues. Trimming removed 2 bases at V and 1 base at J, with 12 bases between. Germline assignment: CDR1 MNHEY and CDR2 SVGAGI. Here the CDR3 reads CASSYVGGRSYEQYF. DNA for the CDR3: TGTGCCAGCAGTTACGTCGGGGGGCGGTCCTACGAGCAGTACTTC.

The J gene is TRBJ2-3, the V gene TRBV4-3, with D possibly TRBD2 on 5 matching bases. The CDR3 covers 12 residues. Germline CDR1 is LGHNA and CDR2 is YSLEER. The V gene lost 4 bases and the J gene lost 5 bases, with 7 bases spanning the gap. The CDR3, as DNA: TGCGCCAGCAGCCCCGAGGGAGATACGCAGTATTTT. Protein: CASSPEGDTQYF.

This CDR3 is CASSTRQGNTEAFF. The CDR3 DNA sequence: TGTGCCAGCAGTACCCGACAGGGAAACACTGAAGCTTTCTTT. The chain joins TRBV6-5 to TRBJ1-1; 7 bases fit TRBD1. J was trimmed by 2 bases and V by 5 bases; bases with no gene match: 5. The CDR3 is 14 amino acids. Per the germline V gene, CDR1 is MNHEY and CDR2 is SVGAGI.

This chain links TRBV4-3 with TRBJ2-1, with TRBD1 as a possible D gene (6 bases). The germline V gene has CDR1 LGHNA and CDR2 YSLEER. Trimming stripped 3 bases from V and 3 bases from J, with 9 bases between. This CDR3 has 14 residues. The CDR3 DNA is TGCGCCAGCAGCCAGGGGGCGGGCTACAATGAGCAGTTCTTC. It specifies CASSQGAGYNEQFF.

The rearrangement links TRBV29-1 to TRBJ1-1; a weak D match, TRBD1 (5 bases). Germline V gene data show CDR1 as SQVTM and CDR2 as ANQGSEA. CDR3 length equals 16 residues. V was trimmed by 0 bases and J by 1 base, leaving 15 bases between them. This CDR3 reads CSVEEVPGGGNTEAFF. CDR3 nucleotide sequence: TGCAGCGTTGAAGAAGTACCCGGGGGGGGGAACACTGAAGCTTTCTTT.

The J gene is TRBJ2-7, the V gene TRBV12-5; 9 bases are a match to TRBD2. Unmatched junction bases numbered 10, after V lost 7 bases and J lost 6 bases. Germline-derived CDR1 and CDR2 are LGHNT and FRNRAP. This CDR3 has 14 amino acids. The CDR3 loop is CASAHDSGRSEQYF. The CDR3 nucleotides are TGTGCTAGTGCCCACGATAGCGGGAGATCCGAGCAGTACTTC.

V and J are TRBV6-5 and TRBJ2-3; D not certain. V lost 6 bases and J lost 0, with 13 bases in between. The CDR3 covers 15 residues. Germline CDR1 is MNHEY and CDR2 is SVGAGI. CDR3 DNA: TGTGCCAGCAGGCGTAGTTTTACTAGCACAGATACGCAGTATTTT. It is translated as CASRRSFTSTDTQYF.

This chain links TRBV18 with TRBJ2-7; a possible D gene is TRBD1 (6 bases). Trimming took 6 bases from V and 0 from J, leaving 12 bases between them. Germline CDR1 KGHSH, CDR2 LQKENI. The CDR3 is 14 amino acids. Here the CDR3 DNA reads TGTGCCAGCTCGCATGGGGGCGGCTCCTACGAGCAGTACTTC. Encoded protein: CASSHGGGSYEQYF.

J is TRBJ1-3 and V is TRBV19; 8 bases are shared with TRBD1. Germline assignment: CDR1 LNHDA and CDR2 SQIVND (reference sequence). Trimming took 7 bases from V and 4 from J; bases not matched to a gene: 18. The CDR3 loop spans 18 amino acids. This CDR3 is CASTSLGQGANTGNTIYF. In nucleotides, the CDR3 is TGTGCCAGTACCTCTCTCGGGCAGGGGGCGAATACCGGAAACACCATATATTTT.

The chain combines TRBV6-6 with TRBJ1-3, with D hard to call. V was pared by 6 bases and J by 9 bases, with 15 bases between. This CDR3 contains 13 residues. CDR1 is MNHNY, CDR2 SVGAGI, per germline (reference sequence). The CDR3 here is CASRGEVRSTIYF. Here the CDR3 DNA reads TGTGCCAGCAGGGGAGAGGTCCGCAGCACCATATATTTT.

Only a few counts were recorded for this clone. This chain joins TRBV6-1 and TRBJ2-1, with 8 bases aligning to TRBD2. The CDR3 spans 17 residues. Germline CDR1 MNHNS, CDR2 SASEGT. V was pared by 0 bases and J by 1 base, with 5 bases of the junction left unmatched. The CDR3 bases are TGTGCCAGCAGTGAAGCGCTTGCTAGCGGGTCCTACAATGAGCAGTTCTTC. Its translation: CASSEALASGSYNEQFF.

In regard to this clone: The same CDR3 can be traced to other DNA sequences in this sample. In DNA, the CDR3 is TGTGCCAGCAGTTACTTCTTACAGGGAAACGAGCAGTACTTC. Translation: CASSYFLQGNEQYF. The rearrangement joins TRBV6-5 to TRBJ2-7; a weak D match, TRBD1 (6 bases). V was pared by 1 base and J by 5 bases, with 12 bases between. The CDR3 length is 14 residues. Germline assignment: CDR1 MNHEY and CDR2 SVGAGI.

This clone was seen a handful of times. The genes are TRBV18 and TRBJ1-5, with TRBD1 matching over 9 bases. The CDR3 is 14 residues long. Looked up from germline, CDR1 is KGHSH and CDR2 is LQKENI. V lost 5 bases and J lost 5; bases outside the gene matches: 4. In nucleotides, the CDR3 is TGTGCCAGCTCATGGACAGGGGAAGATCAGCCCCAGCATTTT. This translates into CASSWTGEDQPQHF.

The rearrangement uses TRBV6-4 and TRBJ1-1; D may be TRBD1 (6 bases). The V end lost 6 bases, the J end lost 0 bases, and 26 bases lay between the germline ends. The germline V gene encodes CDR1 MRHNA and CDR2 SNTAGT. CDR3 length: 19 residues. CDR3 bases: TGTGCCAGCAGGGACATGCCTGTCACACCTGGGGGCCTGAACACTGAAGCTTTCTTT. It is translated as CASRDMPVTPGGLNTEAFF.

This chain links TRBV30 with TRBJ2-2, with D possibly being TRBD2 (5 bases). With 5 bases removed from V and 3 bases from J, the gap between germline ends came to 10 bases. The germline V gene encodes CDR1 GTSNPN and CDR2 SVGIG (reference sequence). The CDR3 runs 13 residues. The CDR3 region is CAWGLAYTGELFF. The CDR3 bases are TGTGCCTGGGGGCTAGCCTACACCGGGGAGCTGTTTTTT.

This sequence joins TRBV2 and TRBJ2-1; 8 positions match TRBD2. Germline lookup yields CDR1 SNHLY and CDR2 FYNNEI. The ends lost 7 bases at V and 5 bases at J; junction bases unmatched: 7. CDR3 length: 14 residues. CDR3 sequence (DNA): TGTGCCAGCAAGGCGCGGGGGGCCGACAATGAGCAGTTCTTC. This gives the protein CASKARGADNEQFF.